This TCR beta chain was obtained from a study of T cells after yellow fever vaccination. TCRdb reprocessed the 5' RACE reads with MiXCR, giving one entry per CDR3 protein. The data show 450,000 to 550,000 distinct CDR3 sequences, less than 25% seen once. This clonotype was seen more than once but under ten times. The antigen is unknown. Whole-study findings and limits: A secondary response was less intense yet reached its peak sooner, at day 5 versus 15.

The sample in question was PBMCs, obtained 21 days after the first yellow fever vaccination. This TCR came from a man aged 18-30 years who received the YFV17D yellow fever vaccine.

The CDR3, as DNA: TGTGCCAGCAGCTCACCGGGACAGGGGACAGGCTCACCCCTCCACTTT. Amino acid sequence: CASSSPGQGTGSPLHF. The rearrangement links TRBV7-9 to TRBJ1-6; 10 positions match TRBD1. CDR1 SEHNR and CDR2 FQNEAQ come from the germline V gene (reference sequence). This CDR3 has 16 residues. V shed 4 bases and J 10 bases; nucleotides not matched to a gene: 10.